The T cell receptor (beta chain) under discussion was sequenced for a study of human T cells and chemical hapten exposure. At the level of the study: 2% DPC applied to an approximately 2 cm by approximately 2 cm arm area sensitized donors. Upper-back patch tests with 0.01% DPC were read at 6 days. Regarding the study as a whole: With patch test score, the counts of PT1 expanded TCRs showed a positive correlation.

Original processing notes: Individual samples carried between about 23,224 and 750,000 TCRs, with roughly 95,000 as the median. TCRdb independently ran MiXCR on the RACE reads; one entry per CDR3 protein. The V and J calls follow TCRdb's processing rather than the paper's. This table holds a few hundred thousand distinct CDR3 sequences, about 6% found once. Time point indicated: patch test 2, 6 weeks after DPC sensitization. The treatment denotes: therapeutic diphenylcyclopropenone sensitization with weekly scalp DPC. This clonotype was recorded at least ten times. Its antigen remains unknown. The CDR3 consists of 17 residues. Looked up from germline, CDR1 is SGDLS and CDR2 is YYNGEE. V lost 0 bases, J lost 7 bases, and 17 bases lay in between.

J is TRBJ1-6 and V is TRBV9, with D uncertain. The sequence was collected from a woman aged 18-29 years with alopecia areata. Some clones in this sample may be carry-over from other donors' samples. The sample in question was whole blood, obtained in connection with sensitization to the hapten diphenylcyclopropenone (DPC). The CDR3 DNA reads as TGTGCCAGCAGCGTAGAGCCAGGTCGTCAAGGGAATTCACCCCTCCACTTT. It yields the protein CASSVEPGRQGNSPLHF. The complete variable domain, with remaining parts taken from reference TRBV9 and TRBJ1-6, reads DSGVTQTPKHLITATGQRVTLRCSPRSGDLSVYWYQQSLDQGLQFLIQYYNGEERAKGNILERFSAQQFPDLHSELNLSSLELGDSALYFCASSVEPGRQGNSPLHFGNGTRLTVT.